This T cell receptor beta chain was obtained from a study of regulatory T cells in long-lasting Graves disease. Time point here: newly diagnosed GD, antithyroid drugs for less than 3 months. RNA from PBMCs was the source of the TCR library. Germline V gene data show CDR1 as MDHEN and CDR2 as SYDVKM. V was shortened by 8 bases and J by 0 bases, with 10 bases between the two germline ends. The CDR3 spans 13 residues. The TCR beta library used iRepertoire HTBI primers with Arm-PCR amplification of CDR3. TCRdb re-derived calls from the multiplex PCR reads in MiXCR, one entry per CDR3 protein. The sample lists about 420,000 distinct CDR3 sequences, around 15% occurring once. This sample was also put to use in a study of T cells in Graves' hyperthyroidism and ophthalmopathy.

The sequence was obtained from a woman under 30 with Graves disease. The chain uses TRBV28 and TRBJ2-5; the D gene is possibly TRBD1 (5 bases). The sample was peripheral blood mononuclear cells (PBMCs), taken at new diagnosis, from a patient treated with antithyroid drugs. DNA for the CDR3: TGTGCCAGCGGACAACAGAACCAAGAGACCCAGTACTTC. Translation: CASGQQNQETQYF.